This TCR gamma chain was found in a study of Vδ1+ human thymocytes. V lost 4 bases and J lost 1; bases outside the gene matches: 4. Germline V gene lookup returns CDR1 EGSNGY and CDR2 YDSYNSKV. This CDR3 region has 13 residues. Thymocytes were sorted as CD3+ TCRVdelta1+ TCRVdelta2- after alphabeta T cell depletion. Sequences come from RNA converted to cDNA by reverse transcription. The CDR3 regions were amplified by multiplex PCR from V-gene primers to a constant-region primer. TCRdb called clones from the multiplex PCR reads again using CATT. The sample holds approximately 25,000 gamma-chain clones, roughly a fifth seen once. This clone was found a few times. Antigen specificity is unknown. Overall study findings and caveats: Many TRG clonotypes were shared between donors; TRD repertoires were essentially private. Thymic TRG and TRD repertoires appeared highly polyclonal, with Gaussian CDR3 length distributions.

The chain has TRGV2 and TRGJ1 or TRGJ2. The source is a boy younger than two who had congenital heart surgery. Sequencing used Vdelta1+ gamma-delta thymocytes from the thymus. As for subset: FACS-sorted CD3+ TCRalphabeta- TCRVdelta1+ TCRVdelta2- thymocytes. Here the CDR3 DNA reads TGTGCCACCTGGGAGACCAATTATTATAAGAAACTCTTT. It is translated as CATWETNYYKKLF.